This T cell receptor (beta chain) was sequenced during a study of blood T cell repertoires in COVID-19. In the study overall: Sources were T cells, B-cell-depleted T cells, or PBMCs; the material itself was cDNA or gDNA.

Participant ages covered about 18 to 90 years across 20 to 30 US areas. Cohorts were determined from participant-reported clinical history. Donors of Cohort 3 who recovered were those that had two negative PCRs, clearance, or symptom resolution. Sequencing was performed with immunoSEQ multiplex PCR; in TCRdb, only in-frame clones are kept and a portion is missing. The data hold some 140,000 clones, with about four fifths observed a single time. The ends lost 6 bases at V and 8 bases at J; junction bases unmatched: 11. Germline V gene sequence: CDR1 SGHTA, CDR2 FQGNSA. There are 14 residues in the CDR3.

The sequence was obtained from a man in his fifties who had recovered from COVID-19. The sequencing input was PBMCs or T cells enriched from blood (not recorded which). This chain links TRBV7-2 with TRBJ1-2; 8 nucleotides align to TRBD1. The CDR3 nucleotides are TGTGCCAGCAGACTGGACAGGGTAAGGGTCGGCTACACCTTC. This gives the protein CASRLDRVRVGYTF. The whole variable domain, remainder taken from reference TRBV7-2 and TRBJ1-2, is GAGVSQSPSNKVTEKGKDVELRCDPISGHTALYWYRQSLGQGLEFLIYFQGNSAPDKSGLPSDRFSAERTGGSVSTLTIQRTQQEDSAVYLCASRLDRVRVGYTFGSGTRLTVV.